One T cell receptor (beta chain) is described in this entry. Antigen: not known. This record belongs to a study of T-cell memory formation after mild COVID-19. Study observations and caveats: CM and EM subsets held most contracting CD4+ clones; EMRA held CD8+ ones.

CDR1 and CDR2 (germline): SGHDN, FVKESK. V was pared by 3 bases and J by 4 bases, with 6 bases of the junction left unmatched. CDR3 size: 15 residues. Using its own MiXCR run on the 5' RACE reads, TCRdb lists one record per CDR3 protein. The sample consists of around 450,000 distinct CDR3 sequences, approximately 20% of them appearing once. The clonotype comes from an adult woman who had mild COVID-19 (a few samples of this study predate the infection). Cell type and time point are not known. The J gene is TRBJ1-1, the V gene TRBV14, with 9 bases identical to TRBD1. The sample taken for sequencing was PBMCs or a T cell subset sorted from them (not recorded which). CDR3 sequence reads: CASSHYRGLGTEAFF. The CDR3 DNA reads as TGTGCCAGCAGCCACTACAGGGGGCTGGGCACTGAAGCTTTCTTT.